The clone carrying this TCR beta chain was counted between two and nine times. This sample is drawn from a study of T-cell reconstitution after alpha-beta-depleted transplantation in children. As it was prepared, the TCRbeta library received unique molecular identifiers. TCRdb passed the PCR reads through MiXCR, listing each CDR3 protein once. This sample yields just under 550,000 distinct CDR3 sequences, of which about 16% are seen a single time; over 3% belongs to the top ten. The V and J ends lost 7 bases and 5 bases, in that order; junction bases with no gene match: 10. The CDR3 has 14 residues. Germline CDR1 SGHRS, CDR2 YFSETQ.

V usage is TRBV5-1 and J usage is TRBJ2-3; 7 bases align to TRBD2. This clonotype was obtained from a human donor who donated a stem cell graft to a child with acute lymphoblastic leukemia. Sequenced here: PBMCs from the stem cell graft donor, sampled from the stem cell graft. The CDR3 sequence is CASSVGGSGDTQYF. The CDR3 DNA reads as TGCGCCAGCTCCGTGGGGGGGTCCGGAGATACGCAGTATTTT.